Below, one T cell receptor beta chain is given with its context. The protocol was immunoSEQ multiplex PCR, while the TCRdb copy is restricted to in-frame clones and leaves out a portion. The table shows approximately 73,000 clones, with about 90% occurring only once. The sample originates from a study of technical replicates of blood from several donors. V lost 4 bases to trimming and J lost 11 bases, with 12 bases between them. The CDR3 has 11 residues. The V gene's germline CDR1 is SGHRS and CDR2 YFSETQ. The receptor's source is a human donor in good health. The chain recombines TRBV5-1 with TRBJ1-1; D is possibly TRBD1 (5 bases). Sequencing input: T cells isolated from PBMCs. CDR3 DNA: TGCGCCAGCAGCCTAACAGGTGACGCTTTCTTT. Its translation is CASSLTGDAFF.